The present T cell receptor beta chain was sequenced within a study of T-cell memory formation after mild COVID-19. Background on the study: TCR clusters were mostly confined to one donor each.

Whole-study results and caveats: The study found balanced CD4/CD8 in clones contracting day 15 to 85 and a CD4+ lean in later expanders. For contracting clones, CD4+ ones sat mainly in CM and EM, CD8+ in EMRA.

TCRdb reanalysed the 5' RACE reads using MiXCR and keeps one entry per CDR3 protein. The sample lists approximately 150,000 distinct CDR3 sequences, approximately 21% occurring once. CDR3 length: 15 residues. Germline trimming cut 4 bases from V and 2 bases from J; bases unmatched to any gene: 6. Germline V gene data show CDR1 as GTSNPN and CDR2 as SVGIG (reference sequence). This clonotype was detected only a few times. What it binds is not known. The TCR originated in an adult woman who had mild COVID-19 (a few samples of this study predate the infection). Cell type and time point are not known. The sequenced sample consisted of PBMCs or a T cell subset sorted from them (not recorded which). The chain is built from TRBV30 and TRBJ2-2; 8 bases fit TRBD2. CDR3: CAWTIAGKNTGELFF. CDR3 nucleotide sequence: TGTGCCTGGACCATAGCGGGGAAAAACACCGGGGAGCTGTTTTTT. The entire variable domain, with the rest obtained from reference TRBV30 and TRBJ2-2, is as follows: SQTIHQWPATLVQPVGSPLSLECTVEGTSNPNLYWYRQAAGRGLQLLFYSVGIGQISSEVPQNLSASRPQDRQFILSSKKLLLSDSGFYLCAWTIAGKNTGELFFGEGSRLTVL.